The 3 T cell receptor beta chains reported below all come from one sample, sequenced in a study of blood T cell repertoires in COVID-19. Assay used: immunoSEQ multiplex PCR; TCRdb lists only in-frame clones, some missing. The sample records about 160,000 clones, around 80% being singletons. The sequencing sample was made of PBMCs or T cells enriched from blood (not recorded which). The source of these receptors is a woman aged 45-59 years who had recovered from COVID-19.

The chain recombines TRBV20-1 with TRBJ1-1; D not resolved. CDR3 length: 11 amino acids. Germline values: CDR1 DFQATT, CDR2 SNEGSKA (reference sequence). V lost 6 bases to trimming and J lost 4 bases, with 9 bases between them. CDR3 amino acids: CSAGVGTEAFF. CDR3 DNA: TGCAGTGCAGGAGTGGGCACTGAAGCTTTCTTT.

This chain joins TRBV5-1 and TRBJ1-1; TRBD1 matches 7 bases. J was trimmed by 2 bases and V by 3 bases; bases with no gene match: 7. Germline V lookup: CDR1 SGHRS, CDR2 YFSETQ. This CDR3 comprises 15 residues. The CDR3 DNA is TGCGCCAGCAGCTACCATGGGACAGTAAACACTGAAGCTTTCTTT. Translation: CASSYHGTVNTEAFF.

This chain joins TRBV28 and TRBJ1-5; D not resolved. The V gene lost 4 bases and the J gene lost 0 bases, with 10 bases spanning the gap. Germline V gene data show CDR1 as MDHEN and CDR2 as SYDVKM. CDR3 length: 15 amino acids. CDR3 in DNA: TGTGCCAGCAGTTCCGGGTTTTCTAGCAATCAGCCCCAGCATTTT. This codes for CASSSGFSSNQPQHF.